This is a list of T cell receptor beta chains from one sample in a study of cytomegalovirus exposure and HLA in healthy donors. Clones were sequenced by immunoSEQ multiplex PCR, and TCRdb holds only the in-frame ones, with some missing. This table holds around 68,000 clones, 65% to 70% found once. The sample comprised PBMCs. These receptors all come from a woman in her thirties in good health and CMV-seronegative. Each CDR3 is given with its conserved first and last residue. Fields, in order: clone size, V gene, CDR3 protein. Only some rows state a clone size, as once, few, many or a class for expanded clones.

clone size: .
V gene: TRBV7-2
CDR3 protein: CASSPSRAEAFF

clone size: .
V gene: TRBV28
CDR3 protein: CASKPGANTGELFF

clone size: few
V gene: TRBV6-5
CDR3 protein: CASSYASRYGYTF

clone size: .
V gene: TRBV28
CDR3 protein: CASTITSGGAMDTQYF

clone size: few
V gene: TRBV5-8
CDR3 protein: CASTNSGGPQYF

clone size: .
V gene: TRBV2
CDR3 protein: CATGGRTNTGELFF

clone size: .
V gene: TRBV7-3
CDR3 protein: CASSPARTQNNEQFF

clone size: .
V gene: TRBV27
CDR3 protein: CASSTSGATGELFF

clone size: many
V gene: TRBV6-5
CDR3 protein: CASTPRAGYYGYTF

clone size: .
V gene: TRBV10-2
CDR3 protein: CASSGQVDYGYTF

clone size: .
V gene: TRBV19
CDR3 protein: CASKTGQIPNSPLHF

clone size: few
V gene: TRBV4-3
CDR3 protein: CASSQEGVPSGLGTQYF

clone size: .
V gene: TRBV13
CDR3 protein: CASSLGGGPNQPQHF

clone size: .
V gene: TRBV9
CDR3 protein: CASSVWGGSSYEQYF

clone size: few
V gene: TRBV2
CDR3 protein: CASTLESRGFEYF

clone size: few
V gene: TRBV7-6
CDR3 protein: CASSTRGEKLFF

clone size: .
V gene: TRBV30
CDR3 protein: CAWATTRDSNSPLHF